This T cell receptor beta chain originates from a study of beta chain features in type 1 diabetes. Whole-study context: Patients did not differ from healthy donors in age, gender or cell yield. Approximately 100 million sorted cells were examined across all samples. Study-level points and caveats: Shorter templates might be favored by PCR, equally in patients and controls. Moderate yet significant TCRB CDR3 shortening was seen in Type 1 diabetes patients in all four CD4+ subsets.

Each of the sorted populations had a purity greater than 98%. This clone was counted between two and nine times. Its antigen is as yet unknown. The investigators reverse transcribed all of the isolated RNA, so they sequenced expressed TCRB transcripts. Sequenced by immunoSEQ multiplex PCR; TCRdb stores in-frame clones only, minus some. The repertoire holds about 710,000 clones, with around 15% as singletons. The sequence was obtained from a man aged 18 to 30 with type 1 diabetes. Material: naive CD4+ T cells from blood.

The CDR3 DNA sequence: TGTGCCAGCGAGTCAGGGGGAAACATTCAGTACTTC. Its translation is CASESGGNIQYF. The chain is built from TRBV2 and TRBJ2-4, with 7 bases identical to TRBD1. The CDR3 covers 12 residues. Germline V gene lookup returns CDR1 SNHLY and CDR2 FYNNEI. The J segment lost 6 bases and the V segment lost 8 bases, leaving 4 bases of the junction unmatched.